This TCR beta chain was identified in a study of neurological immune-mediated disorders. Study observations and caveats: The highest TCR clonal expansion occurred in HTLV-1-associated myelopathy; multiple sclerosis fell below healthy controls. None of the CDR3 amino acid sequences of expanded clones recurred across subjects, suggesting private repertoires in all groups.

This clonotype was seen repeatedly, ten times or more. Its antigen is not known. The time point was: technical triplicate 1. The sorted libraries took some 920,000 CD4+ or CD8+ T cells. Trimming removed 3 bases from V and 0 bases from J, with 9 bases in between. This CDR3 contains 14 residues. 5'RACE with 10-nucleotide random UMIs generated the cDNA. TCRdb reanalysed the 5' RACE reads using MiXCR and keeps one entry per CDR3 protein. The table records about 24,000 distinct CDR3 sequences, roughly 13% of them present only once. The rearrangement joins TRBV12-3 or TRBV12-4 to TRBJ2-7; possible D gene TRBD1, 6 bases. The TCR was taken from a female donor with HTLV-1-associated myelopathy (HAM/TSP). The specimen sequenced was CD4+ T cells from blood. The CDR3 bases are TGTGCCAGCAGTTTTGAGGACAGCTCCTACGAGCAGTACTTC. Translating it yields CASSFEDSSYEQYF.